The 14 T cell receptor beta chains reported below all come from one sample, sequenced in a study of OX40 agonist ivuxolimab in advanced cancers. This table comes from immunoSEQ multiplex PCR, and its TCRdb copy is limited to in-frame clones, with some not included. The data show 70,000 or so clones, approximately 86% seen once. The sequencing used CD4+ or CD8+ T cells sorted from blood, collected in a trial of the OX40 agonist ivuxolimab. Source of these receptors: an adult with an advanced solid tumor such as melanoma, head and neck, liver or kidney cancer.

The chain employs TRBV11-2 and TRBJ2-7; 7 bases agree with TRBD2. The germline V gene has CDR1 SGHAT and CDR2 FQNNGV. The ends lost 1 base at V and 3 bases at J; junction bases unmatched: 6. The CDR3 has 15 residues. The CDR3 DNA reads TGTGCCAGCAGCTTAGCCCGAGGCGGGAGCTACGAGCAGTACTTC. Translating it yields CASSLARGGSYEQYF. Filled out from reference TRBV11-2 and TRBJ2-7, the complete variable domain reads EAGVAQSPRYKIIEKRQSVAFWCNPISGHATLYWYQQILGQGPKLLIQFQNNGVVDDSQLPKDRFSAERLKGVDSTLKIQPAKLEDSAVYLCASSLARGGSYEQYFGPGTRLTVT.

The sample holds one count of this clone. The DNA of the CDR3 is TGTGCCTGGAGGGGAAGAAGGGGGACCTATAATTCACCCCTCCACTTT. Encoded protein: CAWRGRRGTYNSPLHF. The J gene is TRBJ1-6, the V gene TRBV30, with D possibly TRBD1 on 6 matching bases. Germline V gives CDR1 GTSNPN, CDR2 SVGIG (reference sequence). The CDR3 has 16 residues. Between the trimmed V and J ends, which lost 3 bases and 2 bases, there was a span of 14 bases.

The J gene is TRBJ2-7, the V gene TRBV11-2; D unclear. Germline values: CDR1 SGHAT, CDR2 FQNNGV. The V and J ends lost 7 bases and 4 bases respectively, with 8 bases between them. This CDR3 has 11 residues. In nucleotides, the CDR3 is TGTGCCAGCACCGAGGCGTACGAGCAGTACTTC. Translated: CASTEAYEQYF.

This clone is a singleton in its sample. The rearrangement links TRBV9 to TRBJ2-7; possibly TRBD1 or TRBD2 for D (5 bases each). Germline CDR1 is SGDLS and CDR2 is YYNGEE. Trimming took 2 bases from V and 6 from J, leaving 12 bases between them. The CDR3 runs to 13 residues. The CDR3 is CASSVQTEGEQYF. In nucleotides, the CDR3 is TGTGCCAGCAGCGTGCAGACAGAGGGCGAGCAGTACTTC.

V usage is TRBV19 and J usage is TRBJ2-1, with 14 nucleotides matching TRBD2. The germline CDR1 and CDR2 sequences are LNHDA and SQIVND (reference sequence). CDR3 length: 14 amino acids. Trimming took 9 bases from V and 5 from J; bases not matched to a gene: 3. CDR3 DNA sequence: TGTGCCAGCAGACTAGCGGGGGGGAACAATGAGCAGTTCTTC. Encoded protein: CASRLAGGNNEQFF.

The chain uses TRBV5-1 and TRBJ1-1; 9 bases are shared with TRBD1. The germline V gene encodes CDR1 SGHRS and CDR2 YFSETQ. The CDR3 sequence is 15 residues long. The V gene end was trimmed by 4 bases and the J gene end by 3 bases; junction bases not matched to a gene: 7. CDR3 coding DNA: TGCGCCAGCAGCCGCCAGGGACAGGGTGACACTGAAGCTTTCTTT. It specifies CASSRQGQGDTEAFF. Full variable domain (outside the CDR3, taken from reference TRBV5-1 and TRBJ1-1): KAGVTQTPRYLIKTRGQQVTLSCSPISGHRSVSWYQQTPGQGLQFLFEYFSETQRNKGNFPGRFSGRQFSNSRSEMNVSTLELGDSALYLCASSRQGQGDTEAFFGQGTRLTVV.

CDR3 nucleotide sequence: TGTGCCAGCAGCTTAGGACTAGCGGGTTCCTACGAGCAGTACTTC. It encodes CASSLGLAGSYEQYF. The chain is built from TRBV11-2 and TRBJ2-5, with 10 bases lining up with TRBD2. The J call may be mistaken, given a closer DNA end match to TRBJ2-7. Germline V gene sequence: CDR1 SGHAT, CDR2 FQNNGV. The CDR3 has 15 residues.

The chain uses TRBV4-2 and TRBJ2-1; TRBD1 matches at 10 bases. This CDR3 has 18 residues. Losses at the gene ends were 3 bases for V and 2 bases for J; bases not matched to a gene: 10. The germline gives CDR1 LGHNA, CDR2 YNFKEQ. The CDR3 reads CASSQTKGQGPPYNEQFF. In nucleotides, the CDR3 is TGTGCCAGCAGCCAGACCAAGGGACAGGGGCCCCCCTACAATGAGCAGTTCTTC.

The V gene is TRBV29-1, the J gene TRBJ1-2; 9 nucleotides align to TRBD1. CDR3 length: 13 residues. V lost 4 bases to trimming and J lost 7 bases; unmatched junction nucleotides: 7. In germline, CDR1 is SQVTM, CDR2 ANQGSEA. The CDR3 DNA is TGCAGCGTTGCCACAGGGGGCCCTGGTGGCTACACCTTC. Amino acids: CSVATGGPGGYTF.

This clone has only a few counts. The chain combines TRBV2 with TRBJ2-7; D perhaps matches TRBD1 (5 bases). Trimming removed 6 bases from V and 0 bases from J, with 18 bases in between. The germline CDR1 and CDR2 sequences are SNHLY and FYNNEI. The CDR3 has 16 amino acids. DNA for the CDR3: TGTGCCAGCAGCTCCCGAACTGAGACAGTCTCCTACGAGCAGTACTTC. Encoded protein: CASSSRTETVSYEQYF.

The J gene is TRBJ2-1, the V gene TRBV6-5, with D perhaps matching TRBD1 (6 bases). Germline CDR1 reads MNHEY; CDR2 reads SVGAGI. This CDR3 is 14 amino acids long. Trimming removed 0 bases at V and 8 bases at J, with 11 bases between. The CDR3 is CASSYSTGADEQFF. The CDR3 DNA sequence: TGTGCCAGCAGTTACTCGACAGGAGCGGATGAGCAGTTCTTC.

V and J are TRBV6-6 and TRBJ1-1; D is ambiguous. V gave up 2 bases and J gave up 1 base, with 8 bases separating them. The CDR3 runs to 14 residues. Germline CDR1 MNHNY, CDR2 SVGAGI (reference sequence). The CDR3 DNA sequence: TGTGCCAGCAGTTACACGTACCCGAACACTGAAGCTTTCTTT. Its translation: CASSYTYPNTEAFF.

The chain is built from TRBV5-4 and TRBJ2-7, with 8 bases identical to TRBD2. Trimming took 4 bases from V and 0 from J; bases not matched to a gene: 12. This CDR3 contains 17 residues. Germline CDR1 reads SGHNT; CDR2 reads YYREEE (reference sequence). The CDR3 loop reads CASSRGGGAPSSYEQYF. The CDR3 DNA sequence: TGTGCCAGCAGCCGGGGGGGCGGGGCACCGAGCTCCTACGAGCAGTACTTC.

The genes are TRBV6-5 and TRBJ1-6; D is possibly TRBD1 (6 bases). The germline gives CDR1 MNHEY, CDR2 SVGAGI. V was shortened by 0 bases and J by 7 bases, with 10 bases between the two germline ends. There are 15 residues in the CDR3. The CDR3 here is CASSYSGRGNSPLHF. In DNA form, the CDR3 reads TGTGCCAGCAGTTACTCGGGCAGGGGCAATTCACCCCTCCACTTT.